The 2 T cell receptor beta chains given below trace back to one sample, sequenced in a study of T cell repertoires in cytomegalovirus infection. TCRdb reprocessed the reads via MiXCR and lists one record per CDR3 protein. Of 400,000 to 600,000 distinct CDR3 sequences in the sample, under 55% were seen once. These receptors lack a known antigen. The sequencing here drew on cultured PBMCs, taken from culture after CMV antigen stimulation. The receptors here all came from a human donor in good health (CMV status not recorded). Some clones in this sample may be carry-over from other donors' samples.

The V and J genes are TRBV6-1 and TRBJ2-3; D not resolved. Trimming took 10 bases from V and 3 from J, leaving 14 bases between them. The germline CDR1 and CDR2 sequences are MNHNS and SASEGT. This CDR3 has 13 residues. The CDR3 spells CATRATGTDTQYF. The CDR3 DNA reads TGTGCCACCCGGGCGACTGGGACAGATACGCAGTATTTT.

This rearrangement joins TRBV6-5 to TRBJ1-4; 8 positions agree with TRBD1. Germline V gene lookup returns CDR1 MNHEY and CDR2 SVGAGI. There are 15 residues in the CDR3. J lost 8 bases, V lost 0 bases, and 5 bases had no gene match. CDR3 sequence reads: CASSYSDRAGEKLFF. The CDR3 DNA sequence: TGTGCCAGCAGTTACTCGGACAGGGCCGGCGAAAAACTGTTTTTT.